The next 21 T cell receptor beta chains were all read from a single sample in a study of OX40 agonist ivuxolimab in advanced cancers. Sequenced by immunoSEQ multiplex PCR; TCRdb stores in-frame clones only, minus some. Among about 79,000 clones listed, about 95% were seen once. Sample: CD4+ or CD8+ T cells sorted from blood, taken in a trial of the OX40 agonist ivuxolimab. These TCRs come from an adult with an advanced solid tumor such as melanoma, head and neck, liver or kidney cancer.

This chain uses TRBV7-2 with TRBJ2-7, with no clear D. CDR1 is SGHTA and CDR2 is FQGNSA in the germline V gene. CDR3 length: 12 residues. The V gene lost 5 bases and the J gene lost 0 bases, with 5 bases spanning the gap. The CDR3 region has the DNA TGTGCCAGCAGCACGAGCTCCTACGAGCAGTACTTC. This codes for CASSTSSYEQYF.

The J gene is TRBJ1-5, the V gene TRBV7-9; 7 bases match TRBD1. Germline assignment: CDR1 SEHNR and CDR2 FQNEAQ (reference sequence). Germline trimming cut 4 bases from V and 4 bases from J; bases unmatched to any gene: 10. This CDR3 has 16 residues. CDR3 sequence reads: CASSSSGRGENQPQHF. DNA for the CDR3: TGTGCCAGCAGCTCCTCCGGCAGGGGGGAGAATCAGCCCCAGCATTTT. Complete variable domain (other parts from reference TRBV7-9 and TRBJ1-5): DTGVSQNPRHKITKRGQNVTFRCDPISEHNRLYWYRQTLGQGPEFLTYFQNEAQLEKSRLLSDRFSAERPKGSFSTLEIQRTEQGDSAMYLCASSSSGRGENQPQHFGDGTRLSIL.

This clone showed up just once. This chain uses TRBV7-2 with TRBJ2-3; 8 bases fit TRBD2. This CDR3 spans 14 amino acids. Unmatched junction bases numbered 2, after V lost 3 bases and J lost 3 bases. Per the germline V gene, CDR1 is SGHTA and CDR2 is FQGNSA. The CDR3 loop is CASSLAGGTDTQYF. CDR3 bases: TGTGCCAGCAGCTTGGCGGGAGGAACAGATACGCAGTATTTT.

This sequence joins TRBV29-1 and TRBJ2-5; 9 nucleotides match TRBD2. The germline V gene has CDR1 SQVTM and CDR2 ANQGSEA. J lost 5 bases, V lost 0 bases, and 13 bases had no gene match. This CDR3 has 17 residues. The CDR3 DNA follows: TGCAGCGTTGAAGAAGAGGTAGCGGGGGCTGGGGGTGAGACCCAGTACTTC. Translated, it gives CSVEEEVAGAGGETQYF. Full variable domain (remainder filled in from reference TRBV29-1 and TRBJ2-5): SAVISQKPSRDICQRGTSLTIQCQVDSQVTMMFWYRQQPGQSLTLIATANQGSEATYESGFVIDKFPISRPNLTFSTLTVSNMSPEDSSIYLCSVEEEVAGAGGETQYFGPGTRLLVL.

V usage is TRBV18 and J usage is TRBJ2-7; D is unresolved. Looked up from germline, CDR1 is KGHSH and CDR2 is LQKENI. CDR3 length: 12 residues. Trimming pared 3 bases from V and 0 bases from J, leaving 3 bases between. The chain's CDR3 is CASSPGSYEQYF. The CDR3 DNA sequence: TGTGCCAGCTCACCTGGCTCCTACGAGCAGTACTTC.

The chain couples TRBV21-1 to TRBJ2-2; the table's D call TRBD2 went unverified against the DNA. TRBV21-1 is given as a pseudogene. The CDR3 has 16 residues. CDR3 sequence reads: CASSKELAGVPGELFF. The DNA of the CDR3 is TGTGCCAGCAGCAAAGAACTAGCGGGAGTCCCCGGGGAGCTGTTTTTT.

The rearrangement uses TRBV28 and TRBJ2-1, with 7 bases matching TRBD2. Per the germline V gene, CDR1 is MDHEN and CDR2 is SYDVKM. V gave up 5 bases and J gave up 5 bases; unmatched junction bases: 6. CDR3 length: 14 amino acids. The DNA of the CDR3 is TGTGCCAGCAGTCTCAACGGGGGGAACAATGAGCAGTTCTTC. Protein: CASSLNGGNNEQFF.

The table lists this clone with a few counts. The chain links TRBV11-3 to TRBJ1-2; D is possibly TRBD1 (6 bases). Germline lookup yields CDR1 SGHNT and CDR2 YENEEA. Between the trimmed V and J ends, which lost 5 bases and 8 bases, there was a span of 18 bases. The CDR3 contains 14 residues. CDR3 sequence: CASSPTTGMGGYTF. In DNA, the CDR3 is TGTGCCAGCAGCCCAACCACAGGGATGGGAGGCTACACCTTC.

As concerns this clone: At one of its ends the junction is not consistent with the germline gene, which may arise from a read error. The J gene is TRBJ2-7, the V gene TRBV28; D may be TRBD2 (5 bases). The CDR3 is made up of 11 amino acids. Germline CDR1 MDHEN, CDR2 SYDVKM. The CDR3 DNA follows: TGTGCCAGCGGTACGGGTATAAAGAGGGACTTC. Translation: CASGTGIKRDF.

CDR3: CASSYTAGIGDTEAFF. CDR3 sequence (DNA): TGTGCCAGCAGTTACACCGCAGGGATTGGGGACACTGAAGCTTTCTTT. This chain uses TRBV6-5 with TRBJ1-1; D perhaps matches TRBD1 (5 bases). The CDR3 is 16 residues long. V lost 2 bases and J 3 bases, leaving 16 bases between the germline ends. CDR1 is MNHEY, CDR2 SVGAGI, per germline.

This rearrangement joins TRBV5-4 to TRBJ2-4; 8 nucleotides match TRBD1. This CDR3 region has 13 residues. With V trimmed by 3 bases and J by 5 bases, 1 base remained unmatched. Germline V gene lookup returns CDR1 SGHNT and CDR2 YYREEE (reference sequence). The CDR3 nucleotides read TGTGCCAGCAGCTACAGGGGGGAAAACATTCAGTACTTC. Protein sequence: CASSYRGENIQYF.

V usage is TRBV27 and J usage is TRBJ1-2, with a weak D call TRBD1 (6 bases). The germline gives CDR1 MNHEY, CDR2 SMNVEV (reference sequence). The V and J ends lost 6 bases and 2 bases respectively, with 19 bases between them. The CDR3 covers 16 residues. The CDR3 coding sequence is TGTGCCAGCAGACCAACGGGGGGGCTATCCAACTATGGCTACACCTTC. This codes for CASRPTGGLSNYGYTF.

This rearrangement joins TRBV7-9 to TRBJ1-2, with D unresolved. Germline assignment: CDR1 SEHNR and CDR2 FQNEAQ (reference sequence). This CDR3 spans 14 amino acids. Trimming removed 0 bases at V and 4 bases at J, with 9 bases between. As DNA, the CDR3 is TGTGCCAGCAGCTTAGCCCAAGGGATCTATGGCTACACCTTC. The encoded protein is CASSLAQGIYGYTF. Filled out from reference TRBV7-9 and TRBJ1-2, the complete variable domain reads DTGVSQNPRHKITKRGQNVTFRCDPISEHNRLYWYRQTLGQGPEFLTYFQNEAQLEKSRLLSDRFSAERPKGSFSTLEIQRTEQGDSAMYLCASSLAQGIYGYTFGSGTRLTVV.

Here the CDR3 reads CASVGGDYNSPLHF. The CDR3 DNA sequence: TGTGCCAGCGTGGGGGGGGATTATAATTCACCCCTCCACTTT. The chain has TRBV7-9 and TRBJ1-6, with D possibly being TRBD1 (5 bases). The V end lost 8 bases, the J end lost 4 bases, and 12 bases lay between the germline ends. The CDR3 runs to 14 residues. Germline V CDR1 and CDR2: SEHNR, FQNEAQ (reference sequence). Combining the CDR3 with reference TRBV7-9 and TRBJ1-6 gives the whole variable domain DTGVSQNPRHKITKRGQNVTFRCDPISEHNRLYWYRQTLGQGPEFLTYFQNEAQLEKSRLLSDRFSAERPKGSFSTLEIQRTEQGDSAMYLCASVGGDYNSPLHFGNGTRLTVT.

The chain links TRBV27 to TRBJ2-1; D unresolved. The CDR3 runs 15 residues. V was pared by 2 bases and J by 0 bases, with 8 bases between. Germline lookup yields CDR1 MNHEY and CDR2 SMNVEV (reference sequence). CDR3: CASSLSPSSYNEQFF. CDR3 coding DNA: TGTGCCAGCAGTTTAAGCCCTAGCTCCTACAATGAGCAGTTCTTC.

This clone was recorded once. J is TRBJ2-2 and V is TRBV9; 7 bases line up with TRBD1. The length of the CDR3 is 16 residues. V lost 3 bases and J lost 2; bases outside the gene matches: 7. The germline V gene encodes CDR1 SGDLS and CDR2 YYNGEE. CDR3 sequence (DNA): TGTGCCAGCAGCGATAGTGGGGACAGTAACACCGGGGAGCTGTTTTTT. Amino acids: CASSDSGDSNTGELFF.

The chain couples TRBV29-1 to TRBJ1-1; TRBD1 might be the D (5 bases). There are 12 residues in the CDR3. Looked up from germline, CDR1 is SQVTM and CDR2 is ANQGSEA. V lost 6 bases, J lost 0 bases, and 8 bases lay in between. The DNA of the CDR3 is TGCAGCGTGGGACTTCTGAACACTGAAGCTTTCTTT. Protein product: CSVGLLNTEAFF.

This rearrangement joins TRBV6-5 to TRBJ2-7; the D gene is possibly TRBD2 (5 bases). The CDR3 runs to 14 residues. Germline CDR1 reads MNHEY; CDR2 reads SVGAGI. With 2 bases removed from V and 0 bases from J, the gap between germline ends came to 8 bases. CDR3 loop: CASSYNRGSYEQYF. In nucleotides, the CDR3 is TGTGCCAGCAGTTACAATCGGGGCTCCTACGAGCAGTACTTC.

The chain couples TRBV2 to TRBJ1-4; no reliable D call. Between the trimmed V and J ends, which lost 4 bases and 1 base, there was a span of 19 bases. CDR1 and CDR2 from the germline V gene are SNHLY and FYNNEI. This CDR3 is 18 amino acids long. The CDR3 DNA is TGTGCCAGCAGTGCTAACAGCGCTCTGCAAGGAACTAATGAAAAACTGTTTTTT. Its translation is CASSANSALQGTNEKLFF.

The chain couples TRBV5-1 to TRBJ2-7; 9 bases fit TRBD2. The CDR3 sequence is 15 residues long. After removal of 0 bases from V and 7 bases from J, the junction contained 8 bases not matched to a gene. The germline gives CDR1 SGHRS, CDR2 YFSETQ. Here the CDR3 DNA reads TGCGCCAGCAGCTTGGGCGGCGGGGGGGCTTGGGAGCAGTACTTC. Protein product: CASSLGGGGAWEQYF.

The rearrangement uses TRBV19 and TRBJ1-3, with 7 bases identical to TRBD1. J was trimmed by 2 bases and V by 6 bases; bases with no gene match: 13. Germline CDR1 reads LNHDA; CDR2 reads SQIVND (reference sequence). This CDR3 is 17 amino acids long. The CDR3 DNA is TGTGCCAGTAGCCTCGACGGGGGACAGATCCCTGGAAACACCATATATTTT. Its protein is CASSLDGGQIPGNTIYF.